This T cell receptor beta chain was found in a study of blood T cell repertoires in COVID-19. The overall study: COVID-19 samples from acute and convalescent phases originated in the United States, Italy and Spain.

Germline V gene lookup returns CDR1 SNHLY and CDR2 FYNNEI. There are 14 residues in the CDR3. Deletions cut 4 bases from V and 3 bases from J, with 12 bases between. As originally analysed: Amplification with reference gene primers provided the estimates of nucleated cell counts. Only in-frame clones appear in the TCRdb table, and some are missing; sequencing was by immunoSEQ multiplex PCR. Clonal size and the V and J genes are those of that table, whereas D and trimming came from the DNA. The table has roughly 380,000 clones, 75% to 90% seen once. The source is a young woman with acute or convalescent COVID-19. The chain has TRBV2 and TRBJ1-1, with D maybe TRBD1 (5 bases). Sequenced input: peripheral blood. This CDR3 is CASSVGQGDTEAFF. The CDR3 nucleotides are TGTGCCAGCAGTGTAGGGCAGGGTGACACTGAAGCTTTCTTT.